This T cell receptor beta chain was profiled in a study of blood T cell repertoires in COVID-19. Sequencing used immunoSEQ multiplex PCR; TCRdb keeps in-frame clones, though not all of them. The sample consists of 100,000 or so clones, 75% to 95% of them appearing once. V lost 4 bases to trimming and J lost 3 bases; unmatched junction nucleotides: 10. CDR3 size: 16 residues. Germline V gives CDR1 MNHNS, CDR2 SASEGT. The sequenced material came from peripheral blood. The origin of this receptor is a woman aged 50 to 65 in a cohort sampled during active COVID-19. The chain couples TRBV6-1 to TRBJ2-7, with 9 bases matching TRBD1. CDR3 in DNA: TGTGCCAGCAGTGGGTTTTCGCGGGACAGGGACTACGAGCAGTACTTC. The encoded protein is CASSGFSRDRDYEQYF.